These 4 T cell receptor beta chains originate from one sample sequenced in a study of T-cell memory formation after mild COVID-19. TCRdb passed the 5' RACE reads through MiXCR, listing each CDR3 protein once. The repertoire holds some 290,000 distinct CDR3 sequences, with about 16% as singletons. The specimen was PBMCs or a T cell subset sorted from them (not recorded which). The receptors come from a man aged 18 to 30 who had mild COVID-19 (a few samples of this study predate the infection). Cell type and time point are not known.

In this sample, this clonotype turned up a few times. The CDR3: CSASGLASNEQFF. The CDR3 region has the DNA TGCAGTGCTAGTGGGCTAGCATCGAATGAGCAGTTCTTC. The chain uses TRBV20-1 and TRBJ2-1, with D perhaps TRBD2 (5 bases). The germline CDR1 and CDR2 sequences are DFQATT and SNEGSKA (reference sequence). The CDR3 totals 13 residues. The V gene lost 3 bases and the J gene lost 7 bases, with 13 bases spanning the gap.

The chain recombines TRBV6-5 with TRBJ2-3; TRBD2 matches at 8 bases. Germline-derived CDR1 and CDR2 are MNHEY and SVGAGI. CDR3 length: 15 amino acids. With V trimmed by 7 bases and J by 0 bases, 6 bases remained unmatched. The CDR3 spells CASNSAGASTDTQYF. The CDR3 DNA reads as TGTGCCAGCAACTCAGCGGGGGCAAGCACAGATACGCAGTATTTT.

This clonotype showed up just a few times. Here the CDR3 reads CSVEDGGTEQFF. For the CDR3, the DNA is TGCAGCGTTGAAGATGGAGGAACTGAGCAGTTCTTC. The chain has TRBV29-1 and TRBJ2-1; maybe TRBD2 (5 bases). V was trimmed by 0 bases and J by 9 bases, leaving 9 bases between them. The CDR3 totals 12 residues. Germline V lookup: CDR1 SQVTM, CDR2 ANQGSEA.

This clonotype appeared a few times. The V call is TRBV2, the J call TRBJ1-1, with no clear D. With 6 bases removed from V and 0 bases from J, the gap between germline ends came to 8 bases. The CDR3 is made up of 13 amino acids. The germline CDR1 and CDR2 sequences are SNHLY and FYNNEI. CDR3 nucleotides: TGTGCCAGCAGGGCAGATATGAACACTGAAGCTTTCTTT. It specifies CASRADMNTEAFF.